The source of this T cell receptor (beta chain) is a study of blood T cells in healthy people across ages. The use of a sample-barcoded 5' primer and a J-beta primer mix characterized a second PCR of roughly 7 to 12 cycles. All cDNA molecules were each tagged by a template-switch adaptor with 12 random nucleotides. Every sample gave at least 2.5 million paired-end reads containing CDR3. One entry per CDR3 protein, called by TCRdb with MiXCR from the 5' RACE reads. The table lists 1.5 million to 2 million distinct CDR3 sequences, more than 35% of them singletons. Sample donors were healthy Caucasian individuals that came from Russia, aged roughly 6 to 95. This clonotype was detected a few times. Its target is not known. Germline CDR1 is MGHRA and CDR2 is YSYEKL. The length of the CDR3 is 16 residues. Overall study findings and caveats: The authors considered diversity estimates from one million T cells to be underestimates.

This chain uses TRBV4-1 with TRBJ2-4; 7 nucleotides align to TRBD2. The DNA end is a closer match to TRBJ2-5, so the J assignment may be wrong. The specimen sequenced was blood. The source of this sequence is a human donor in good health. The CDR3 sequence is CASSQDQVAGEETQYF. CDR3 sequence (DNA): TGCGCCAGCAGCCAAGATCAGGTAGCGGGCGAAGAGACCCAGTACTTC.